The rows below give T cell receptor beta chains drawn from one sample of a study of blood T cell repertoires in COVID-19. The method was immunoSEQ multiplex PCR; TCRdb's version includes in-frame clones alone and lacks a portion of them. The sample shows about 74,000 clones, 84% of them seen only once. The specimen sequenced was peripheral blood. These receptors originate from a man in his 70s with acute or convalescent COVID-19. The CDR3 runs from the conserved cysteine through the conserved F or W. Each record gives: CDR3 protein, CDR3 DNA, clone size, J gene, D gene, V gene. D genes are given only for firm matches. Only part of the rows carry a size: once, few, many, or a class if the clone is expanded.

CDR3: CASSYRDREGYGYTF
DNA: TGTGCCAGCAGTTACCGGGACAGGGAAGGGTATGGCTACACCTTC
size: NA
J: TRBJ1-2
D: TRBD1
V: TRBV6-5

CDR3: CSGLVELNTQYF
DNA: TGCAGCGGACTAGTCGAGCTAAATACGCAGTATTTT
size: many
J: TRBJ2-3
D: NA
V: TRBV29-1

CDR3: CATSRDSTRGLGYTF
DNA: TGTGCCACCAGCAGAGATAGTACCAGGGGGCTTGGCTACACCTTC
size: NA
J: TRBJ1-2
D: TRBD1
V: TRBV15

CDR3: CASSLIGVSGNTIYF
DNA: TGTGCCAGCAGCTTGATCGGGGTCTCTGGAAACACCATATATTTT
size: NA
J: TRBJ1-3
D: NA
V: TRBV5-4

CDR3: CASSPQDSYNEQFF
DNA: TGTGCCAGCAGCCCGCAGGATTCCTACAATGAGCAGTTCTTC
size: NA
J: TRBJ2-1
D: NA
V: TRBV5-6

CDR3: CASQQGRFGFATNEKLFF
DNA: TGCGCCAGCCAACAGGGGCGCTTTGGCTTTGCAACTAATGAAAAACTGTTTTTT
size: once
J: TRBJ1-4
D: TRBD1
V: TRBV10-2

CDR3: CATSRPGQGYGYTF
DNA: TGTGCCACCAGCAGACCGGGACAGGGGTATGGCTACACCTTC
size: NA
J: TRBJ1-2
D: TRBD1
V: TRBV15

CDR3: CASSKRAFGTGVPYNEQFF
DNA: TGTGCCAGCAGCAAACGGGCCTTCGGGACAGGGGTCCCCTACAATGAGCAGTTCTTC
size: NA
J: TRBJ2-1
D: NA
V: TRBV21-1

CDR3: CASRLAGGEYNEQFF
DNA: TGTGCCAGCAGGCTAGCGGGAGGGGAATACAATGAGCAGTTCTTC
size: few
J: TRBJ2-1
D: TRBD2
V: TRBV11-1

CDR3: CASSESASGRLGVTGELFF
DNA: TGCGCCAGCAGTGAGTCAGCTAGCGGGAGATTAGGGGTCACCGGGGAGCTGTTTTTT
size: NA
J: TRBJ2-2
D: TRBD2
V: TRBV10-2

CDR3: CASSPTWWDRAYNEQFF
DNA: TGTGCCAGCAGCCCAACCTGGTGGGACAGGGCCTACAATGAGCAGTTCTTC
size: NA
J: TRBJ2-1
D: NA
V: TRBV21-1

CDR3: CASSLRGGETQYF
DNA: TGTGCCAGCAGCTTACGGGGGGGAGAGACCCAGTACTTC
size: NA
J: TRBJ2-5
D: TRBD2
V: TRBV5-6

CDR3: CATSRGQTNEKLFF
DNA: TGTGCCACCAGCAGAGGACAGACTAATGAAAAACTGTTTTTT
size: NA
J: TRBJ1-4
D: NA
V: TRBV15

CDR3: CASSSTGGEETQYF
DNA: TGCGCCAGCAGCTCGACAGGGGGAGAGGAGACCCAGTACTTC
size: once
J: TRBJ2-5
D: TRBD1
V: TRBV5-1

CDR3: CASRPGQGVAFF
DNA: TGTGCCAGCAGACCAGGACAGGGCGTCGCTTTCTTT
size: NA
J: TRBJ1-1
D: TRBD1
V: TRBV12-3/TRBV12-4

CDR3: CAISEFGGGDRYGYTF
DNA: TGTGCCATCAGTGAGTTCGGTGGTGGGGACAGGTATGGCTACACCTTC
size: NA
J: TRBJ1-2
D: TRBD1
V: TRBV10-3

CDR3: CASRVGLAASTDTQYF
DNA: TGCGCCAGCAGGGTTGGTCTAGCGGCTAGCACAGATACGCAGTATTTT
size: NA
J: TRBJ2-3
D: TRBD2
V: TRBV10-2

CDR3: CASSSRVRDVTQYF
DNA: TGTGCCAGCAGTTCCCGGGTCCGCGATGTGACCCAGTACTTC
size: NA
J: TRBJ2-5
D: NA
V: TRBV6-5

CDR3: CASSPGLELYNEQFF
DNA: TGTGCCAGCAGCCCTGGACTAGAGCTCTACAATGAGCAGTTCTTC
size: NA
J: TRBJ2-1
D: TRBD2
V: TRBV5-4

CDR3: CASSPPGFYGYTF
DNA: TGTGCCAGCAGTCCCCCGGGTTTCTATGGCTACACCTTC
size: NA
J: TRBJ1-2
D: NA
V: TRBV28

CDR3: CASSREAGANVLTF
DNA: TGTGCCAGCAGCAGGGAGGCTGGGGCCAACGTCCTGACTTTC
size: NA
J: TRBJ2-6
D: NA
V: TRBV7-8

CDR3: CASSLRDSQTGELFF
DNA: TGCGCCAGCAGCCTAAGGGACTCTCAAACCGGGGAGCTGTTTTTT
size: NA
J: TRBJ2-2
D: NA
V: TRBV4-1

CDR3: CASSSGHGGETGEKLFF
DNA: TGTGCCAGCAGCTCGGGACACGGGGGGGAAACAGGTGAAAAACTGTTTTTT
size: NA
J: TRBJ1-4
D: NA
V: TRBV5-4

CDR3: CASSRDSPNSYSNQPQHF
DNA: TGTGCCAGTAGTCGGGACAGCCCAAACTCCTATAGCAATCAGCCCCAGCATTTT
size: NA
J: TRBJ1-5
D: TRBD1
V: TRBV19

CDR3: CASSGDFRYEQYF
DNA: TGTGCCAGCTCAGGGGACTTCCGCTACGAGCAGTACTTC
size: NA
J: TRBJ2-7
D: NA
V: TRBV18

CDR3: CASSEYPDRGRSPLHF
DNA: TGTGCCAGCAGTGAATATCCGGACAGAGGAAGGTCACCCCTCCACTTT
size: NA
J: TRBJ1-6
D: NA
V: TRBV6-1

CDR3: CASSLAGGSMGEQYF
DNA: TGTGCCAGCAGCTTAGCAGGGGGAAGTATGGGAGAGCAGTACTTC
size: NA
J: TRBJ2-7
D: NA
V: TRBV7-9

CDR3: CASRLPIDRGGNTIYF
DNA: TGTGCAAGTCGCTTACCGATCGACAGGGGAGGAAACACCATATATTTT
size: NA
J: TRBJ1-3
D: NA
V: TRBV12-2

CDR3: CASSYPTGGLYNEQFF
DNA: TGTGCCAGCAGTTATCCCACAGGGGGCTTGTACAATGAGCAGTTCTTC
size: NA
J: TRBJ2-1
D: TRBD1
V: TRBV6-6

CDR3: CASSTTRPPQHF
DNA: TGTGCCAGCAGTACCACGAGGCCGCCCCAGCATTTT
size: NA
J: TRBJ1-5
D: NA
V: TRBV28

CDR3: CSVGQNTYEQYF
DNA: TGCAGCGTTGGGCAGAATACCTACGAGCAGTACTTC
size: NA
J: TRBJ2-7
D: NA
V: TRBV29-1

CDR3: CASSLDRGFYLDEQYF
DNA: TGTGCCAGCAGCTTAGATCGGGGGTTCTACTTGGACGAGCAGTACTTC
size: NA
J: TRBJ2-7
D: NA
V: TRBV11-2

CDR3: CASSVWTDYNEQFF
DNA: TGTGCCAGCAGTGTATGGACAGATTACAATGAGCAGTTCTTC
size: NA
J: TRBJ2-1
D: NA
V: TRBV27

CDR3: CAIGAASYEQYF
DNA: TGTGCCATCGGGGCAGCCTCTTACGAGCAGTACTTC
size: NA
J: TRBJ2-7
D: NA
V: TRBV10-3

CDR3: CASSYAGEGTQYF
DNA: TGCGCCAGCAGCTACGCGGGAGAGGGGACCCAGTACTTC
size: NA
J: TRBJ2-5
D: TRBD2
V: TRBV5-1

CDR3: CASSRGGGQREKLFF
DNA: TGTGCCAGCAGTCGCGGAGGGGGACAGAGAGAAAAACTGTTTTTT
size: NA
J: TRBJ1-4
D: TRBD1
V: TRBV25-1

CDR3: CASSLGQGGISGDTQYF
DNA: TGTGCCAGCAGCTTGGGACAGGGGGGGATTAGCGGAGATACGCAGTATTTT
size: NA
J: TRBJ2-3
D: TRBD1
V: TRBV5-4

CDR3: CASSLLQPPQETQYF
DNA: TGCGCCAGCAGCTTATTACAGCCGCCCCAAGAGACCCAGTACTTC
size: NA
J: TRBJ2-5
D: NA
V: TRBV5-1

CDR3: CAISVGQATYEQYF
DNA: TGTGCCATCAGTGTTGGGCAGGCTACCTACGAGCAGTACTTC
size: NA
J: TRBJ2-7
D: NA
V: TRBV10-3

CDR3: CASSPTGAVFSQYF
DNA: TGTGCCAGCAGCCCCACAGGGGCGGTTTTTTCGCAGTATTTT
size: NA
J: TRBJ2-3
D: TRBD1
V: TRBV28

CDR3: CASSGTLGSYNEQFF
DNA: TGTGCCAGCAGTGGGACTCTAGGCTCCTACAATGAGCAGTTCTTC
size: NA
J: TRBJ2-1
D: NA
V: TRBV2

CDR3: CSAPSLGGGLLYQETQYF
DNA: TGCAGCGCTCCCTCCCTAGGCGGGGGGCTCCTGTACCAAGAGACCCAGTACTTC
size: NA
J: TRBJ2-5
D: TRBD2
V: TRBV29-1

CDR3: CASSSQGAPYNEQFF
DNA: TGTGCCAGCAGTTCTCAAGGAGCCCCCTACAATGAGCAGTTCTTC
size: NA
J: TRBJ2-1
D: NA
V: TRBV28

CDR3: CASSTQGAQASYGYTF
DNA: TGTGCCAGTAGTACACAGGGGGCGCAGGCTTCCTATGGCTACACCTTC
size: NA
J: TRBJ1-2
D: TRBD1
V: TRBV19

CDR3: CASSYSSGTRNEKLFF
DNA: TGTGCCAGCAGTTACTCCTCCGGGACTCGAAATGAAAAACTGTTTTTT
size: NA
J: TRBJ1-4
D: NA
V: TRBV6-7

CDR3: CASSFETGSYSGNTIYF
DNA: TGTGCCAGCAGCTTTGAGACAGGGAGCTACTCTGGAAACACCATATATTTT
size: NA
J: TRBJ1-3
D: TRBD1
V: TRBV5-6

CDR3: CASSSQGGVSNQPQHF
DNA: TGTGCCAGCAGTTCACAGGGTGGGGTTAGCAATCAGCCCCAGCATTTT
size: NA
J: TRBJ1-5
D: NA
V: TRBV28

CDR3: CSVEDRGTSGREGADTQYF
DNA: TGCAGCGTTGAAGATCGGGGGACTAGCGGGAGGGAGGGCGCAGATACGCAGTATTTT
size: NA
J: TRBJ2-3
D: TRBD2
V: TRBV29-1

CDR3: CASSPSYGGELFF
DNA: TGTGCCAGCAGCCCTAGTTACGGCGGGGAGCTGTTTTTT
size: NA
J: TRBJ2-2
D: NA
V: TRBV7-2

CDR3: CASSLGGSVGEQYF
DNA: TGTGCCAGCAGCTTAGGCGGGTCGGTCGGCGAGCAGTACTTC
size: NA
J: TRBJ2-7
D: NA
V: TRBV7-2

CDR3: CASSKAGTGNNEQFF
DNA: TGTGCCAGCAGCAAAGCCGGGACAGGGAATAATGAGCAGTTCTTC
size: few
J: TRBJ2-1
D: TRBD1
V: TRBV11-3

CDR3: CASSIEETQYF
DNA: TGTGCCAGCAGCATAGAAGAGACCCAGTACTTC
size: NA
J: TRBJ2-5
D: NA
V: TRBV3-1/TRBV3-2

CDR3: CASSGTGGEKLFF
DNA: TGTGCCAGCAGCGGGACAGGGGGTGAAAAACTGTTTTTT
size: NA
J: TRBJ1-4
D: TRBD1
V: TRBV7-9

CDR3: CASSSTGESGELFF
DNA: TGTGCCAGCAGCTCGACAGGGGAATCGGGGGAGCTGTTTTTT
size: NA
J: TRBJ2-2
D: TRBD1
V: TRBV5-6

CDR3: CSVSRLTQGLQPQHF
DNA: TGCAGCGTTTCCCGCCTTACCCAGGGCCTTCAGCCCCAGCATTTT
size: few
J: TRBJ1-5
D: NA
V: TRBV29-1